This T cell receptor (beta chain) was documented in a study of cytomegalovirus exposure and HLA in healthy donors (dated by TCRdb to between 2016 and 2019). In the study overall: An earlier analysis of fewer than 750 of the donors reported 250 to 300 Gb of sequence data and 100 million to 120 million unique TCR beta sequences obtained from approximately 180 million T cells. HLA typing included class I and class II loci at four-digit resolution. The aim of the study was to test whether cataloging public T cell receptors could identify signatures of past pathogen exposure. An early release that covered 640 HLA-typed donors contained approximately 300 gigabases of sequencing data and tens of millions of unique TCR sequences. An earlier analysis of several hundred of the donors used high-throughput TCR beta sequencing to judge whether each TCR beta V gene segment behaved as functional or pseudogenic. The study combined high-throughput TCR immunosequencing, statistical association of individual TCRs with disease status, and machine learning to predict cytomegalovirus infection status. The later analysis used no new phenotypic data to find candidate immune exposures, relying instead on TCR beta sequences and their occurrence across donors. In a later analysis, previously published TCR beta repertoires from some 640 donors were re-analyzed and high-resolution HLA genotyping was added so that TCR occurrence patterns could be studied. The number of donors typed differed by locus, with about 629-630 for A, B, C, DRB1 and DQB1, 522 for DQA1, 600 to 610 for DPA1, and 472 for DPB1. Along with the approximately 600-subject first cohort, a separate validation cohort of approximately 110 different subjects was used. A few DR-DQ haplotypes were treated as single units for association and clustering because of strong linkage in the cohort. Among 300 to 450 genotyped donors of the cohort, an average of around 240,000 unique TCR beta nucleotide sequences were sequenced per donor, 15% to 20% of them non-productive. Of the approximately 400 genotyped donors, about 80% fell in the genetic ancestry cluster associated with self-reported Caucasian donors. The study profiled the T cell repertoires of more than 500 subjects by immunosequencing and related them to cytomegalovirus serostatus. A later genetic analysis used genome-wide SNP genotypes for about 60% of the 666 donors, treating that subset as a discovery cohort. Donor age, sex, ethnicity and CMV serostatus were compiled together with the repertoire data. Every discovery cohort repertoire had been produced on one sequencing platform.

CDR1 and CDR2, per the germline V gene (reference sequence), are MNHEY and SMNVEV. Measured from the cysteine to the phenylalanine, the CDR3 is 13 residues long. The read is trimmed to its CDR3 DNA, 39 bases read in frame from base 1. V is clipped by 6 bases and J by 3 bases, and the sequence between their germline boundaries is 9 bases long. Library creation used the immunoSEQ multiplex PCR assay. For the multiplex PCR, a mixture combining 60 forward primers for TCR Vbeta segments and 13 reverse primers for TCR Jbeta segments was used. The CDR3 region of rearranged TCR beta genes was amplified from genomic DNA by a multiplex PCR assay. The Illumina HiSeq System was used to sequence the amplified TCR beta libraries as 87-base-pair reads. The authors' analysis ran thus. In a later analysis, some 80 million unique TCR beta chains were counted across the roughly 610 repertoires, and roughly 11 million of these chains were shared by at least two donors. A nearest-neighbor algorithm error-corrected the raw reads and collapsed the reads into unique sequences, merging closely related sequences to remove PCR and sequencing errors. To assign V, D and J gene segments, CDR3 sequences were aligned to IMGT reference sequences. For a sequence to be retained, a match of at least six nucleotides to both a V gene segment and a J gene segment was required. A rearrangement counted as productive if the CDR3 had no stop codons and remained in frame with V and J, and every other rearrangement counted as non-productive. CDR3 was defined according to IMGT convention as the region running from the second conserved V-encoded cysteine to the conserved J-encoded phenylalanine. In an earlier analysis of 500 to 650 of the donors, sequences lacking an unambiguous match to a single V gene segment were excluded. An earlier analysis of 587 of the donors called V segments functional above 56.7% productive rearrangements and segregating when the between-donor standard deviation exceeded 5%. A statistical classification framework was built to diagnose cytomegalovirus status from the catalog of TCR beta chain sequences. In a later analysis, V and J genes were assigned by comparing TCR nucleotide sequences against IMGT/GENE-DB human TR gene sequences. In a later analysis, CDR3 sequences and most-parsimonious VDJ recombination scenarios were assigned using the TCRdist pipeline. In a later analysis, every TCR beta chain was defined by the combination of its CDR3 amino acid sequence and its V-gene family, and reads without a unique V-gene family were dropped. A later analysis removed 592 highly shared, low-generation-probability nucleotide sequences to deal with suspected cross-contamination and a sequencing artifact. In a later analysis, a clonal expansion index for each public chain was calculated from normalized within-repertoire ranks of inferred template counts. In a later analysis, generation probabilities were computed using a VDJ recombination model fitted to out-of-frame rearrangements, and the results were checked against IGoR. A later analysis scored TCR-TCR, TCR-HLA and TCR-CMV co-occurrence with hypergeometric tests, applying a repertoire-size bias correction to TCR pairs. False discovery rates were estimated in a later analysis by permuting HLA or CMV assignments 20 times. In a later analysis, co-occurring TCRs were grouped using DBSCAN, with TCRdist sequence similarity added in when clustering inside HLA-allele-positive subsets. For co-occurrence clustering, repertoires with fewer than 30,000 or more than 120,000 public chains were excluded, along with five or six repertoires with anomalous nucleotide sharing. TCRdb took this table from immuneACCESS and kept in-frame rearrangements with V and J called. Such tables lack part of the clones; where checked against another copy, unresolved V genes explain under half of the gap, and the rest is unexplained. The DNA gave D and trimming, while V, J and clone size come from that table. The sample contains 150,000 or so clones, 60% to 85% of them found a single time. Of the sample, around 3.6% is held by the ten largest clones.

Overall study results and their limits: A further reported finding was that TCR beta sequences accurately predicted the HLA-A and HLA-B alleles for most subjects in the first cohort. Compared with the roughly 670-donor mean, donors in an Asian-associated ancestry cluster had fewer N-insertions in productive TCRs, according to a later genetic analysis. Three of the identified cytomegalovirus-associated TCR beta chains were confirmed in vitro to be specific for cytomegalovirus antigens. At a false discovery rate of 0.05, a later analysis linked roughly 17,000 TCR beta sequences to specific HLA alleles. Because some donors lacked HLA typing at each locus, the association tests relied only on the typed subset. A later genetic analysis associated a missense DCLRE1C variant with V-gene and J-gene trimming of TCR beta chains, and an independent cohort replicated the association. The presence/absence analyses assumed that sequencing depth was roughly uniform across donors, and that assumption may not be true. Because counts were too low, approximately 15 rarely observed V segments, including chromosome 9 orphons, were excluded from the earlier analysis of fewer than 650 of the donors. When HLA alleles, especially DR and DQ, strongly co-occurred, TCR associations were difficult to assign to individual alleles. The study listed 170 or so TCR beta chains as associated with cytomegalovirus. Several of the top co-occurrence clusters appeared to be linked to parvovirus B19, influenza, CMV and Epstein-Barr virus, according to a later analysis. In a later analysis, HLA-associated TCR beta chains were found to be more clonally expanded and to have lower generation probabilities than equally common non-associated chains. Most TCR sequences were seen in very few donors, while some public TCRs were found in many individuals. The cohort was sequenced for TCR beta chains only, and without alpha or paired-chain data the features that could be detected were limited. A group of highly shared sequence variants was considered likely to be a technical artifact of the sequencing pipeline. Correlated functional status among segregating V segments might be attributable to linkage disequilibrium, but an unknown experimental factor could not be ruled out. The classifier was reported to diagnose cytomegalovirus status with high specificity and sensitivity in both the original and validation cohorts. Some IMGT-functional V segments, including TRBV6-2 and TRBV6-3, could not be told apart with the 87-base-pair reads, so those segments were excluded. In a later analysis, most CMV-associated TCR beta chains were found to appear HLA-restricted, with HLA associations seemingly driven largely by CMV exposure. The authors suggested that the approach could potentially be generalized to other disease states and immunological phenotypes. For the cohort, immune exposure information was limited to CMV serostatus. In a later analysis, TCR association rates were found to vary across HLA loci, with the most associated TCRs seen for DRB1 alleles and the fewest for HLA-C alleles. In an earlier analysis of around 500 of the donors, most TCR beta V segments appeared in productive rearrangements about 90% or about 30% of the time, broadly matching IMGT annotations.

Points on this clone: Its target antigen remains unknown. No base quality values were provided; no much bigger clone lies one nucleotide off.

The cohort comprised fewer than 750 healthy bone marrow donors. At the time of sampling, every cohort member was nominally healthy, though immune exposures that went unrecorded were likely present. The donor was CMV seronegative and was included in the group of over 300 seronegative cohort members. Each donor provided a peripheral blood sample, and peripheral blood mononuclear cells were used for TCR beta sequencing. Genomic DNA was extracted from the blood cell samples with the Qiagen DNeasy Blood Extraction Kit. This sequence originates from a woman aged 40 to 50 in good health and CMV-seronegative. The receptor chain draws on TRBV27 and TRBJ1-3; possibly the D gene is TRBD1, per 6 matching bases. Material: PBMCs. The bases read TGTGCCAGCAGCAGGGGCGGTGGAAACACCATATATTTT. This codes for CASSRGGGNTIYF.